The clone carrying this T cell receptor beta chain has only a few counts. Its antigen is still unknown. The record originates from a study of response to subunit inactivated influenza vaccine. Study outcomes and limitations: Seasonal influenza vaccination, on each occasion, was suggested by the authors to recruit few new T cells.

TCRdb re-called the RT-PCR reads with MiXCR, one entry per CDR3 protein. The table shows 650,000 to 800,000 distinct CDR3 sequences, with 14% occurring only once. Material: PBMCs from blood, obtained around 14 days before vaccination. The TCR originated in a man between 50 and 59 years old who received an inactivated influenza vaccine.

This CDR3 reads CASTPEAGGWEQYF. DNA for the CDR3: TGTGCCAGCACCCCGGAGGCGGGGGGGTGGGAGCAGTACTTC. The chain recombines TRBV7-2 with TRBJ2-7, with 9 bases fitting TRBD2. CDR3 length: 14 residues. Trimming at V came to 7 bases and at J to 7 bases, leaving 11 bases not matched to a gene. CDR1 and CDR2 from the germline V gene are SGHTA and FQGNSA.